The rows below give T cell receptor beta chains drawn from one sample of a study of T cell changes during pregnancy in multiple sclerosis. Sequencing used immunoSEQ multiplex PCR; TCRdb keeps in-frame clones, though not all of them. This sample has about 59,000 clones, with more than 85% found just once. Specimen: CD8+ T cells from peripheral blood mononuclear cells, collected in the third trimester of pregnancy. These receptors all come from a female donor with multiple sclerosis, enrolled in a pregnancy study. CDR3s include the opening cysteine and the closing phenylalanine or tryptophan.

CDR3aa | j_gene | v_gene
CASSRGQGFQPQHF | TRBJ1-5 | TRBV28
CASSDSREPDTQYF | TRBJ2-3 | TRBV6-4
CASIWGLEGVQYF | TRBJ2-7 | TRBV2
CASSLVLQNEAFF | TRBJ1-1 | TRBV5-6
CASSVPRDSISNQPQHF | TRBJ1-5 | TRBV19
CSVVADTGELFF | TRBJ2-2 | TRBV29-1
CASSQQASYEQYF | TRBJ2-7 | TRBV7-9
CASSSLLAGQHNEQFF | TRBJ2-1 | TRBV7-2
CASSGTGQSTYEQYF | TRBJ2-7 | TRBV6-1
CASSQSLRHRDYEQYF | TRBJ2-7 | TRBV4-3
CASSPWTSGHQETQYF | TRBJ2-5 | TRBV27
CASSSWTSYNEQFF | TRBJ2-1 | TRBV27
CATSGWDRTNEQFF | TRBJ2-1 | TRBV15
CASNPLTEGPLDGYTF | TRBJ1-2 | TRBV19
CASSVGQPNTEAFF | TRBJ1-1 | TRBV19
CAWSVGLAGPYEQYF | TRBJ2-7 | TRBV30
CASGETGGDGYTF | TRBJ1-2 | TRBV2
CSVLGQGAEGYTF | TRBJ1-2 | TRBV29-1